These 27 T cell receptor beta chains were all obtained from the same sample, sequenced in a study of blood T cell repertoires in COVID-19. Repertoires were generated with immunoSEQ multiplex PCR, while TCRdb's copy carries only in-frame clones and drops some. In the table there are about 220,000 clones, 80% to 90% of which are singletons. Sequences were obtained from peripheral blood. The receptors were sampled from a man in his fifties with active or convalescent COVID-19.

The J gene is TRBJ2-3, the V gene TRBV7-2; 10 nucleotides match TRBD2. The V gene's germline CDR1 is SGHTA and CDR2 FQGNSA. V dropped 2 bases and J dropped 5; count of bases not matched to a gene: 4. The CDR3 loop spans 15 amino acids. In DNA form, the CDR3 reads TGTGCCAGCAGCTTATCTAGCGGGAGAGGAGATACGCAGTATTTT. Protein sequence: CASSLSSGRGDTQYF.

This clone occurred a few times. This chain links TRBV18 with TRBJ2-1; D might be TRBD2 (5 bases). The ends were cut back, 0 bases at V and 6 bases at J, with 9 bases in the middle. Germline V gives CDR1 KGHSH, CDR2 LQKENI. The CDR3 runs 14 residues. The CDR3 DNA is TGTGCCAGCTCACCACCGGCGAGGGCCAATGAGCAGTTCTTC. It encodes CASSPPARANEQFF.

The J gene is TRBJ1-1, the V gene TRBV4-1; D uncertain. From germline, CDR1 is MGHRA and CDR2 YSYEKL. This CDR3 comprises 14 residues. V lost 7 bases and J 4 bases, leaving 16 bases between the germline ends. The CDR3 bases are TGCGCCAGCACACTCGGGGTCGAACGCACTGAAGCTTTCTTT. It translates to CASTLGVERTEAFF.

V gene TRBV27 combines with J gene TRBJ2-1; 7 bases agree with TRBD1. CDR3 size: 15 residues. The V and J ends lost 4 bases and 6 bases, in that order; junction bases with no gene match: 9. Germline lookup yields CDR1 MNHEY and CDR2 SMNVEV (reference sequence). The chain's CDR3 is CASSSYRGLGNEQFF. The CDR3 region has the DNA TGTGCCAGCAGTTCGTACAGGGGATTAGGCAATGAGCAGTTCTTC.

This sequence joins TRBV7-2 and TRBJ1-4; 7 bases are shared with TRBD1. Germline V gene sequence: CDR1 SGHTA, CDR2 FQGNSA. The V segment lost 5 bases and the J segment 0 bases; nucleotides outside the gene matches: 3. The CDR3 has 15 amino acids. Here the CDR3 reads CASSEGQTTNEKLFF. The CDR3, as DNA: TGTGCCAGCAGCGAGGGACAGACAACTAATGAAAAACTGTTTTTT.

V and J are TRBV11-3 and TRBJ2-1; 10 nucleotides align to TRBD1. The CDR3 runs to 15 residues. V was clipped by 6 bases and J by 7 bases; unmatched bases: 9. Germline CDR1 SGHNT, CDR2 YENEEA. In DNA, the CDR3 is TGTGCCAGCAGTGGTAGACAGGGGGCGAGTAATGAGCAGTTCTTC. Its translation: CASSGRQGASNEQFF.

With regard to this clone: Other DNA sequences from this sample encode an identical CDR3 as well. The chain joins TRBV7-2 to TRBJ1-5; D might be TRBD1 (5 bases). The CDR3 length is 15 residues. CDR1 and CDR2 from the germline V gene are SGHTA and FQGNSA. Trimming cost V 1 base and J 1 base, with 8 bases left between them. CDR3 residues: CASSLVAGSNQPQHF. The CDR3 bases are TGTGCCAGCAGCTTAGTTGCAGGGAGCAATCAGCCCCAGCATTTT.

The V call is TRBV5-6, the J call TRBJ1-2, with 8 nucleotides matching TRBD1. The CDR3 is 17 residues long. Unmatched junction bases numbered 14, after V lost 7 bases and J lost 0 bases. Germline CDR1 and CDR2: SGHDT and YYEEEE. The CDR3 DNA is TGTGCCAGCGTCTTTCCGGGACAGGTTGCCTCTAACTATGGCTACACCTTC. Translation gives CASVFPGQVASNYGYTF.

The chain couples TRBV7-2 to TRBJ2-3; 8 bases are shared with TRBD1. The length of the CDR3 is 17 residues. The germline gives CDR1 SGHTA, CDR2 FQGNSA. Unmatched junction bases numbered 7, after V lost 1 base and J lost 1 base. CDR3: CASSLVGAGGGTDTQYF. CDR3 DNA sequence: TGTGCCAGCAGCTTAGTGGGAGCAGGGGGCGGCACAGATACGCAGTATTTT.

V usage is TRBV28 and J usage is TRBJ1-5; D remains unclear. CDR3 length equals 13 residues. The V end lost 1 base, the J end lost 7 bases, and 8 bases lay between the germline ends. Germline CDR1 and CDR2: MDHEN and SYDVKM. The CDR3 here is CASSLSAGQPQHF. As DNA, the CDR3 is TGTGCCAGCAGTTTATCTGCAGGCCAGCCCCAGCATTTT. The complete variable domain, with remaining parts taken from reference TRBV28 and TRBJ1-5, reads DVKVTQSSRYLVKRTGEKVFLECVQDMDHENMFWYRQDPGLGLRLIYFSYDVKMKEKGDIPEGYSVSREKKERFSLILESASTNQTSMYLCASSLSAGQPQHFGDGTRLSIL.

The rearrangement links TRBV19 to TRBJ1-5; D gene uncertain. Trimming took off 3 bases at V and 11 bases at J, with 11 bases between the two ends. In germline, CDR1 is LNHDA, CDR2 SQIVND (reference sequence). The CDR3 consists of 12 residues. CDR3 bases: TGTGCCAGTAGTATGTCATCGTCGGCCCAGCATTTT. This sequence encodes CASSMSSSAQHF.

This chain joins TRBV28 and TRBJ1-5, with 7 bases matching TRBD1. CDR1 is MDHEN, CDR2 SYDVKM, per germline. V trimming: 7 bases; J trimming: 3 bases; junction bases outside the gene matches: 6. This CDR3 comprises 14 residues. CDR3 in amino acids: CASIPGGFNQPQHF. CDR3 nucleotide sequence: TGTGCCAGCATCCCAGGGGGGTTCAATCAGCCCCAGCATTTT.

V and J are TRBV5-4 and TRBJ2-2; 7 nucleotides align to TRBD1. The CDR3 is 16 amino acids. V lost 3 bases and J lost 4; bases outside the gene matches: 9. The germline gives CDR1 SGHNT, CDR2 YYREEE (reference sequence). The CDR3 sequence is CASSSRQGVGTGELFF. The CDR3 DNA reads as TGTGCCAGCAGCTCCCGGCAGGGGGTGGGCACCGGGGAGCTGTTTTTT. Complete variable domain (other parts from reference TRBV5-4 and TRBJ2-2): ETGVTQSPTHLIKTRGQQVTLRCSSQSGHNTVSWYQQALGQGPQFIFQYYREEENGRGNFPPRFSGLQFPNYSSELNVNALELDDSALYLCASSSRQGVGTGELFFGEGSRLTVL.

The V and J genes are TRBV28 and TRBJ2-7, with 11 bases aligning to TRBD1. Germline V gene sequence: CDR1 MDHEN, CDR2 SYDVKM. The CDR3 totals 14 residues. V lost 6 bases and J lost 3; bases outside the gene matches: 4. The CDR3 sequence is CASSTGQGDYEQYF. In DNA form, the CDR3 reads TGTGCCAGCAGCACGGGACAGGGGGACTACGAGCAGTACTTC.

The chain has TRBV14 and TRBJ2-1, with D unresolved. From germline, CDR1 is SGHDN and CDR2 FVKESK. The CDR3 length is 13 residues. Trimming cost V 0 bases and J 4 bases, with 4 bases left between them. CDR3 residues: CASSQEQYNEQFF. The CDR3 DNA sequence: TGTGCCAGCAGCCAAGAACAGTACAATGAGCAGTTCTTC.

This rearrangement joins TRBV5-1 to TRBJ2-3, with 11 bases lining up with TRBD1. The CDR3 has 16 residues. Germline CDR1 SGHRS, CDR2 YFSETQ. Trimming cost V 0 bases and J 4 bases; bases outside gene matches: 4. The DNA of the CDR3 is TGCGCCAGCAGCTTGGCCCTGGGACAGGGGGCAGATACGCAGTATTTT. Protein: CASSLALGQGADTQYF.

CDR3 sequence (DNA): TGTGCCAGCAGCCTAGTCAGGGGGACAGATACGCAGTATTTT. Its translation is CASSLVRGTDTQYF. V and J are TRBV11-2 and TRBJ2-3; 7 nucleotides align to TRBD1. The V segment lost 5 bases and the J segment 3 bases; nucleotides outside the gene matches: 5. The CDR3 extends over 14 amino acids. Germline V lookup: CDR1 SGHAT, CDR2 FQNNGV.

The gene calls are TRBV2 and TRBJ2-5; tentatively, D is TRBD2 (7 bases). The CDR3 runs to 15 residues. Germline CDR1 SNHLY, CDR2 FYNNEI. V shed 4 bases and J shed 4 bases, with 16 bases lying between them. The CDR3 bases are TGTGCCAGCAGTGCGGAAGGGGGGGGGCGAGAGACCCAGTACTTC. Its protein product is CASSAEGGGRETQYF.

The V gene is TRBV15, the J gene TRBJ2-7; tentative D call: TRBD1 (5 bases). V was trimmed by 4 bases and J by 5 bases, leaving 18 bases between them. CDR3 length: 15 residues. Germline V gene data show CDR1 as LNHNV and CDR2 as YYDKDF (reference sequence). The CDR3 region has the DNA TGTGCCACCAGCACCTCAGGGAATTCCATCCACGAGCAGTACTTC. Encoded protein: CATSTSGNSIHEQYF. The full variable domain, its missing parts supplied by reference TRBV15 and TRBJ2-7, is DAMVIQNPRYQVTQFGKPVTLSCSQTLNHNVMYWYQQKSSQAPKLLFHYYDKDFNNEADTPDNFQSRRPNTSFCFLDIRSPGLGDTAMYLCATSTSGNSIHEQYFGPGTRLTVT.

The chain joins TRBV28 to TRBJ1-3; 7 positions match TRBD1. The CDR3 loop spans 18 amino acids. CDR1 MDHEN and CDR2 SYDVKM come from the germline V gene. V lost 5 bases to trimming and J lost 4 bases; unmatched junction nucleotides: 17. The CDR3 DNA is TGTGCCAGCAGTCACCGGGACAGCCAACGTCTTTTGGGAAACACCATATATTTT. This translates into CASSHRDSQRLLGNTIYF.

This chain joins TRBV11-2 and TRBJ2-3; D is perhaps TRBD2 (7 bases). The germline V gene encodes CDR1 SGHAT and CDR2 FQNNGV. CDR3 length: 15 residues. V gave up 5 bases and J gave up 4 bases, with 16 bases separating them. CDR3 DNA: TGTGCCAGCAGCAAAGGGGGGCTAGCGGCAGATACGCAGTATTTT. Protein product: CASSKGGLAADTQYF.

The J gene is TRBJ2-1, the V gene TRBV4-1, with 12 nucleotides matching TRBD2. V shed 4 bases, J shed 4 bases, and the junction held 20 bases outside the gene matches. This CDR3 spans 21 amino acids. CDR1 and CDR2 (germline): MGHRA, YSYEKL. The CDR3 spells CASSPRLPGTSGQGYYNEQFF. DNA for the CDR3: TGCGCCAGCAGCCCTCGTCTTCCCGGGACTAGCGGGCAGGGTTATTACAATGAGCAGTTCTTC.

The rearrangement links TRBV5-8 to TRBJ1-5, with 11 bases fitting TRBD1. The CDR3 totals 15 residues. Germline CDR1 reads SGHTS; CDR2 reads YDEGEE. With V trimmed by 3 bases and J by 2 bases, 1 base remained unmatched. The CDR3 DNA is TGTGCCAGCAGCTGGGGACAGGGGGGCAATCAGCCCCAGCATTTT. This gives the protein CASSWGQGGNQPQHF.

The chain couples TRBV4-3 to TRBJ1-5; D call uncertain. The germline CDR1 and CDR2 sequences are LGHNA and YSLEER. The CDR3 runs 15 residues. V was shortened by 0 bases and J by 5 bases, with 11 bases between the two germline ends. The CDR3 DNA is TGCGCCAGCAGCCAAGACATAGGAGGCCATCAGCCCCAGCATTTT. Translation: CASSQDIGGHQPQHF.

The rearrangement joins TRBV28 to TRBJ2-3; unclear D gene. The CDR3 loop spans 15 amino acids. CDR1 and CDR2 from the germline V gene are MDHEN and SYDVKM. V was trimmed by 6 bases and J by 0 bases, leaving 13 bases between them. The DNA of the CDR3 is TGTGCCAGCAGATCCCGGTCCTCTAGCACAGATACGCAGTATTTT. Translation gives CASRSRSSSTDTQYF.

On this clone: One end of the junction is discordant with germline, which a read error may explain. This chain connects TRBV19 to TRBJ2-1; D may be TRBD1 (5 bases). This CDR3 spans 13 amino acids. CDR1 and CDR2 from the germline V gene are LNHDA and SQIVND (reference sequence). The CDR3 DNA reads as TGTGCCAGCAGTAGGGGCTCCTCGAATGAGCAGTTCTTC. The encoded protein is CASSRGSSNEQFF.

The V gene is TRBV12-3 or TRBV12-4, the J gene TRBJ2-2; D might be TRBD2 (6 bases). This CDR3 spans 12 amino acids. The V gene lost 4 bases and the J gene lost 6 bases, with 6 bases spanning the gap. This CDR3 reads CASSWGAGELFF. The CDR3 DNA follows: TGTGCCAGCAGTTGGGGGGCCGGGGAGCTGTTTTTT.